One sample yielded the 32 T cell receptor beta chains listed below, sequenced in a study of blood T cell repertoires in COVID-19. Measured with immunoSEQ multiplex PCR; TCRdb has only the in-frame clones, and not every one. The sample lists about 130,000 clones, around 70% occurring once. Sequencing used peripheral blood. The receptors here all came from a man aged 55-75 years with acute or convalescent COVID-19.

The chain's CDR3 is CAWSSGTDYGYTF. CDR3 nucleotide sequence: TGTGCCTGGAGTTCCGGGACAGACTATGGCTACACCTTC. The chain employs TRBV30 and TRBJ1-2, with 7 positions matching TRBD1. Germline-derived CDR1 and CDR2 are GTSNPN and SVGIG (reference sequence). The CDR3 sequence is 13 residues long. Unmatched junction bases numbered 3, after V lost 2 bases and J lost 3 bases.

The chain combines TRBV6-5 with TRBJ2-7; 7 bases map to TRBD2. The germline V gene has CDR1 MNHEY and CDR2 SVGAGI. After removal of 8 bases from V and 2 bases from J, the junction contained 6 bases not matched to a gene. The CDR3 sequence is 13 residues long. DNA of the CDR3: TGTGCCAGCCGGGACTACCAAACCTACGAGCAGTACTTC. Amino acid sequence: CASRDYQTYEQYF.

The V gene is TRBV5-1, the J gene TRBJ1-2, with 9 positions matching TRBD1. V was pared by 4 bases and J by 3 bases, with 10 bases of the junction left unmatched. CDR1 is SGHRS and CDR2 is YFSETQ in the germline V gene. This CDR3 region has 16 residues. The CDR3 sequence: CASSAAGTGSYYGYTF. CDR3 sequence (DNA): TGCGCCAGCAGCGCGGCTGGGACAGGGTCTTACTATGGCTACACCTTC.

This clone appeared a few times. The chain recombines TRBV25-1 with TRBJ1-5; no clear D gene. The CDR3 totals 12 residues. Trimming removed 2 bases from V and 7 bases from J, with 6 bases in between. The germline V gene has CDR1 MGHDK and CDR2 SYGVNS. The CDR3 sequence: CASSELGQPQHF. In nucleotides, the CDR3 is TGTGCCAGCAGTGAACTGGGCCAGCCCCAGCATTTT.

This chain joins TRBV6-4 and TRBJ1-2; 7 nucleotides line up with TRBD1. The germline CDR1 and CDR2 sequences are MRHNA and SNTAGT. There are 14 residues in the CDR3. The ends lost 0 bases at V and 2 bases at J; junction bases unmatched: 0. CDR3 sequence: CASSDSGQNYGYTF. CDR3 DNA: TGTGCCAGCAGTGACTCGGGACAGAACTATGGCTACACCTTC.

The gene calls are TRBV7-3 and TRBJ2-7; 11 bases line up with TRBD2. V dropped 5 bases and J dropped 4; count of bases not matched to a gene: 4. The CDR3 contains 14 residues. Germline CDR1 and CDR2: SGHTA and FQGTGA. CDR3 bases: TGTGCCAGCAGCCCTACTAGCGGGAGATACGAGCAGTACTTC. Translating it yields CASSPTSGRYEQYF.

The chain couples TRBV18 to TRBJ2-3, with TRBD2 matching over 7 bases. From germline, CDR1 is KGHSH and CDR2 LQKENI. V shed 1 base, J shed 1 base, and the junction held 8 bases outside the gene matches. This CDR3 has 17 amino acids. The CDR3 sequence: CASSPQSPGRGTDTQYF. The CDR3 DNA reads TGTGCCAGCTCACCACAATCCCCAGGGAGGGGCACAGATACGCAGTATTTT.

A few counts support this clone. The chain has TRBV30 and TRBJ1-2; no firm D call. This CDR3 spans 15 amino acids. The V end lost 2 bases, the J end lost 1 base, and 14 bases lay between the germline ends. Germline V gene lookup returns CDR1 GTSNPN and CDR2 SVGIG (reference sequence). The CDR3 nucleotides read TGTGCCTGGAGTCTGAGGACCGGAGGTAACTATGGCTACACCTTC. It yields the protein CAWSLRTGGNYGYTF.

The J gene is TRBJ1-2, the V gene TRBV6-5, with D tentatively TRBD1 (6 bases). Deletions cut 6 bases from V and 1 base from J, with 9 bases between. The CDR3 runs 13 residues. Germline loops: CDR1 MNHEY, CDR2 SVGAGI. This CDR3 reads CASRTGRNYGYTF. DNA of the CDR3: TGTGCCAGCAGGACAGGCCGTAACTATGGCTACACCTTC.

The chain uses TRBV5-1 and TRBJ1-1; possible D gene TRBD1, 6 bases. V was cut by 4 bases and J by 1 base, with 14 bases left in between. This CDR3 has 15 residues. Germline V CDR1 and CDR2: SGHRS, YFSETQ. The CDR3 protein is CASSLFDRTNTEAFF. CDR3 nucleotide sequence: TGCGCCAGCAGCCTTTTCGACAGGACGAACACTGAAGCTTTCTTT.

V and J are TRBV6-1 and TRBJ1-5; TRBD1 matches 9 bases. Per the germline V gene, CDR1 is MNHNS and CDR2 is SASEGT. The CDR3 covers 19 residues. V lost 4 bases and J lost 2; bases outside the gene matches: 15. The CDR3: CASSAGTGYFNRGNQPQHF. In DNA, the CDR3 is TGTGCCAGCAGTGCAGGGACAGGGTATTTTAACAGGGGCAATCAGCCCCAGCATTTT.

The genes are TRBV5-1 and TRBJ2-2; D is possibly TRBD2 (6 bases). V was shortened by 4 bases and J by 2 bases, with 21 bases between the two germline ends. The germline V gene encodes CDR1 SGHRS and CDR2 YFSETQ. The CDR3 extends over 18 amino acids. The CDR3 sequence: CASSLVPSGRSNTGELFF. Written as DNA, the CDR3 is TGCGCCAGCAGCCTGGTACCCTCCGGGAGATCTAACACCGGGGAGCTGTTTTTT.

This sequence joins TRBV7-2 and TRBJ2-7; the match to TRBD1 covers 7 bases. This CDR3 comprises 16 residues. Germline CDR1 is SGHTA and CDR2 is FQGNSA. The V and J ends lost 1 base and 3 bases, in that order; junction bases with no gene match: 9. The CDR3 DNA reads as TGTGCCAGCAGCTTAGTGCCCGCCGGACAGGTCTACGAGCAGTACTTC. Translation: CASSLVPAGQVYEQYF.

The chain recombines TRBV7-2 with TRBJ2-7; possible D gene TRBD1, 5 bases. The CDR3 runs to 13 residues. The ends were cut back, 3 bases at V and 7 bases at J, with 13 bases in the middle. CDR1 and CDR2 (germline): SGHTA, FQGNSA. The CDR3 loop is CASSLETANEQYF. In DNA form, the CDR3 reads TGTGCCAGCAGCTTGGAGACAGCGAATGAGCAGTACTTC.

The J gene is TRBJ1-1, the V gene TRBV13; no clear D gene. Trimming shortened V by 2 bases and J by 6 bases, and 10 bases separated the two germline ends. Germline lookup yields CDR1 PRHDT and CDR2 FYEKMQ (reference sequence). The CDR3 length is 13 residues. CDR3 in amino acids: CASSLLGNAEAFF. The DNA for the CDR3 is TGTGCCAGCAGCTTATTGGGCAACGCTGAAGCTTTCTTT.

The V and J genes are TRBV18 and TRBJ1-1, with D possibly TRBD1 on 6 matching bases. Per the germline V gene, CDR1 is KGHSH and CDR2 is LQKENI. Trimming took off 0 bases at V and 1 base at J, with 9 bases between the two ends. The CDR3 is 15 amino acids. The CDR3 DNA reads as TGTGCCAGCTCACCACCACAGGGAAGGAACACTGAAGCTTTCTTT. Translating it yields CASSPPQGRNTEAFF.

The J gene is TRBJ2-1, the V gene TRBV5-6; 11 bases are a match to TRBD2. CDR3 length: 16 residues. Germline V gene data show CDR1 as SGHDT and CDR2 as YYEEEE. After removal of 2 bases from V and 8 bases from J, the junction contained 9 bases not matched to a gene. The CDR3 nucleotides are TGTGCCAGCAGCTTCTATAGCGGGAGGGCCGTCTATGAGCAGTTCTTC. This gives the protein CASSFYSGRAVYEQFF.

The genes are TRBV30 and TRBJ2-6, with a weak D call TRBD1 (5 bases). The CDR3 is made up of 14 amino acids. V lost 4 bases to trimming and J lost 2 bases, with 9 bases between them. Germline V lookup: CDR1 GTSNPN, CDR2 SVGIG (reference sequence). CDR3 in DNA: TGTGCCTGGAAATTACAGGCTGGGGCCAACGTCCTGACTTTC. Translating gives CAWKLQAGANVLTF.

J is TRBJ1-1 and V is TRBV7-9, with TRBD1 matching 9 bases. The CDR3 extends over 19 amino acids. Germline assignment: CDR1 SEHNR and CDR2 FQNEAQ (reference sequence). V was clipped by 1 base and J by 0 bases; unmatched bases: 12. The CDR3 DNA reads as TGTGCCAGCAGCTTAGAGGGGGGACAGGGACGGTTGGTGAACACTGAAGCTTTCTTT. Its protein is CASSLEGGQGRLVNTEAFF.

The chain links TRBV14 to TRBJ1-6, with TRBD1 as a possible D gene (5 bases). The CDR3 extends over 18 amino acids. V dropped 3 bases and J dropped 1 base, with 16 bases sitting between them. The germline V gene has CDR1 SGHDN and CDR2 FVKESK. The CDR3 reads CASSQLWGGMSYNSPLHF. CDR3 coding DNA: TGTGCCAGCAGCCAGCTTTGGGGGGGAATGTCCTATAATTCACCCCTCCACTTT.

V is TRBV5-1 and J is TRBJ1-2; D gene ambiguous. The CDR3 extends over 12 amino acids. CDR1 SGHRS and CDR2 YFSETQ come from the germline V gene. V shed 0 bases and J shed 12 bases, with 12 bases lying between them. The CDR3 here is CASSLDLGSNTF. The CDR3 DNA follows: TGCGCCAGCAGCTTGGATTTAGGGAGTAACACCTTC.

The chain links TRBV7-6 to TRBJ1-1, with 10 bases that match TRBD1. The CDR3 runs to 13 residues. Germline CDR1 and CDR2: SGHVS and FNYEAQ. Losses at the gene ends were 5 bases for V and 11 bases for J; bases not matched to a gene: 8. The CDR3 coding sequence is TGTGCCAGCAGCCGGGGACAGGGGAGCGGGGCTTTCTTT. Translating it yields CASSRGQGSGAFF.

This chain connects TRBV11-2 to TRBJ1-4; D may be TRBD1 (6 bases). V was shortened by 5 bases and J by 1 base, with 11 bases between the two germline ends. Germline CDR1 and CDR2: SGHAT and FQNNGV. The CDR3 consists of 15 residues. The CDR3 here is CASSPGQITNEKLFF. CDR3 sequence (DNA): TGTGCCAGCAGCCCGGGACAAATAACTAATGAAAAACTGTTTTTT.

The chain is built from TRBV2 and TRBJ2-2; weak D call: TRBD1 (6 bases). Germline CDR1 is SNHLY and CDR2 is FYNNEI. CDR3 size: 15 residues. V lost 6 bases and J 1 base, leaving 12 bases between the germline ends. The CDR3 region has the DNA TGTGCCAGCAGATATGAGGGACAGAACACCGGGGAGCTGTTTTTT. It translates to CASRYEGQNTGELFF.

The sample holds one count of this clone. The DNA for the CDR3 is TGTGCCTGGAGGACAGGGGGCACTGAAGCTTTCTTT. Amino acids: CAWRTGGTEAFF. The rearrangement uses TRBV30 and TRBJ1-1; 9 bases agree with TRBD1. The CDR3 runs 12 residues. J gave up 4 bases and V 3 bases, and 0 bases lay outside the gene matches. From germline, CDR1 is GTSNPN and CDR2 SVGIG (reference sequence).

V usage is TRBV27 and J usage is TRBJ1-2; D possibly corresponds to TRBD1 (6 bases). V gave up 4 bases and J gave up 8 bases, with 23 bases separating them. The CDR3 loop spans 16 amino acids. Germline V gene data show CDR1 as MNHEY and CDR2 as SMNVEV (reference sequence). CDR3 sequence reads: CASSSAGTRDLGGYTF. The CDR3 DNA is TGTGCCAGCAGTTCAGCCGGGACAAGGGACCTCGGGGGCTACACCTTC.

At least ten counts were recorded for this clone. Mismatch with germline at one junction end may stem from a read error. The V and J genes are TRBV5-1 and TRBJ1-1, with 7 bases that match TRBD1. Germline CDR1 is SGHRS and CDR2 is YFSETQ. This CDR3 comprises 16 residues. As DNA, the CDR3 is TGCGCCAGCACCTTGAACTACGACAGGGTGAACACTGAAGCTTTCTTT. As protein: CASTLNYDRVNTEAFF.

V is TRBV18 and J is TRBJ2-1; no clear D gene. The V gene lost 4 bases and the J gene lost 7 bases, with 8 bases spanning the gap. The CDR3 spans 12 residues. Germline CDR1 and CDR2: KGHSH and LQKENI. Written as DNA, the CDR3 is TGTGCCAGCTCACGCTACTCGAATGAGCAGTTCTTC. This codes for CASSRYSNEQFF.

The rearrangement uses TRBV9 and TRBJ2-7; 10 bases line up with TRBD2. The CDR3 runs to 15 residues. Germline CDR1 and CDR2: SGDLS and YYNGEE. V lost 2 bases and J lost 4; bases outside the gene matches: 6. CDR3 sequence (DNA): TGTGCCAGCAGCGTTACTAGCGGGAAGGAGTACGAGCAGTACTTC. This encodes CASSVTSGKEYEQYF.

This clone was picked up many times. The chain uses TRBV6-5 and TRBJ1-2; the match to TRBD1 covers 10 bases. The CDR3 is made up of 15 amino acids. Germline CDR1 MNHEY, CDR2 SVGAGI. The J segment lost 4 bases and the V segment lost 6 bases, leaving 8 bases of the junction unmatched. Written as DNA, the CDR3 is TGTGCCAGCAGAGACTCGACAGGGGGCTCCTATGGCTACACCTTC. Protein: CASRDSTGGSYGYTF.

This chain uses TRBV1 with TRBJ2-3; the table names TRBD2, a call not compared with the DNA. TRBV1 is deemed a pseudogene. The CDR3 is made up of 19 amino acids. For the CDR3, the DNA is TGCACCAGCAGCCAAGGGATAGCGGGGGGCGCCGAGAGCACAGATACGCAGTATTTT. This gives the protein CTSSQGIAGGAESTDTQYF.

This chain connects TRBV4-1 to TRBJ2-3; 7 bases fit TRBD2. Germline CDR1 is MGHRA and CDR2 is YSYEKL. V lost 2 bases and J lost 0; bases outside the gene matches: 5. There are 16 residues in the CDR3. The CDR3 bases are TGCGCCAGCAGCCAAACCGGGGGGAGTAGCACAGATACGCAGTATTTT. It specifies CASSQTGGSSTDTQYF.